These T cell receptor beta chains were read from a single sample in a study of CD8 T cells in ankylosing spondylitis. In TCRdb, the 5' RACE reads were re-called with MiXCR into one record per CDR3 protein. The sample records around 390,000 distinct CDR3 sequences, about a fifth being singletons. The sequenced sample consisted of blood, either unsorted or a sorted T cell fraction (not recorded which). Receptors were obtained from a male donor with ankylosing spondylitis. Each CDR3 is given with its conserved first and last residue. The D gene is left open where the match is weak. Size is omitted from some rows. Given values are once, few, many or a class for expanded clones.

clone size	J gene	V gene	D gene	CDR3 DNA	CDR3 protein
few	TRBJ2-1	TRBV20-1	TRBD2	TGCAGTGCTAGGGCGGGAGGGGGCAATGAGCAGTTCTTC	CSARAGGGNEQFF
few	TRBJ2-7	TRBV7-9	.	TGTGCCAGCAGCTTAGTCAGTTTCTACGAGCAGTACTTC	CASSLVSFYEQYF
.	TRBJ2-1	TRBV9	TRBD2	TGTGCCAGCAGCGTAGTAGTGGCGGGGGGTGGCGGTGAGCAGTTCTTC	CASSVVVAGGGGEQFF
.	TRBJ2-1	TRBV12-3/TRBV12-4	.	TGTGCCAGCAGTTTAGGTGGTTGGGAGCAGTTCTTC	CASSLGGWEQFF
.	TRBJ1-1	TRBV3-1	TRBD1	TGTGCCAGCAGCCCCCTTGTGGTAACAGGGGGGTCCGCTGAAGCTTTCTTT	CASSPLVVTGGSAEAFF
.	TRBJ2-7	TRBV10-3	TRBD2	TGTGCCATCAGGACCGGACCAGCGGGGTCCGGGGAGCAGTACTTC	CAIRTGPAGSGEQYF
few	TRBJ1-1	TRBV7-9	.	TGTGCCAGCAGCGCAATGACTACAGGGAGAGCTTTCTTT	CASSAMTTGRAFF
.	TRBJ2-1	TRBV20-1	TRBD1	TGCAGTGCAAACCTAGGGGACAGGCCCAACAATGAGCAGTTCTTC	CSANLGDRPNNEQFF
.	TRBJ1-1	TRBV28	.	TGTGCCAGCAGTCCGTGGACAGCCTTGAACACTGAAGCTTTCTTT	CASSPWTALNTEAFF
.	TRBJ2-1	TRBV18	.	TGTGCCAGCTCACCACCGGGGGCGGGAATCCATGAGCAGTTCTTC	CASSPPGAGIHEQFF
.	TRBJ2-1	TRBV7-3	.	TGTGCCAGCAGCTTACGGCGGAACGACAATGAGCAGTTCTTC	CASSLRRNDNEQFF
few	TRBJ2-3	TRBV5-1	TRBD1	TGCGCCAGCAGCTTGGCCCCGACAGGGGTCCCAGATACGCAGTATTTT	CASSLAPTGVPDTQYF
.	TRBJ2-2	TRBV7-8	.	TGTGCCAGCAGCTTAGCGGGCACTAGCATCGGGGAGCTGTTTTTT	CASSLAGTSIGELFF
many	TRBJ2-7	TRBV12-3/TRBV12-4	TRBD2	TGTGCCAGCAGTTTTATAACTAGCGGGGCCTACGAGCAGTACTTC	CASSFITSGAYEQYF
.	TRBJ2-5	TRBV28	.	TGTGCCAGCAGATCCCCGGGCCCTAAAGAGACCCAGTACTTC	CASRSPGPKETQYF
few	TRBJ2-1	TRBV10-3	.	TGTGCCATCATGGAATTCCCGAACAGTAATGAGCAGTTCTTC	CAIMEFPNSNEQFF
.	TRBJ2-1	TRBV28	TRBD2	TGTGCCAGTAGGAGCGGGAGGCCCTCCTACAATGAGCAGTTCTTC	CASRSGRPSYNEQFF
many	TRBJ1-2	TRBV4-3	.	TGCGCCAGCAGCCTCACTGACGGGGACTATGGCTACACCTTC	CASSLTDGDYGYTF
.	TRBJ1-1	TRBV29-1	.	TGCGGCGTTGATAGTGGACGGAACACTGAAGCTTTCTTT	CGVDSGRNTEAFF
few	TRBJ2-3	TRBV5-1	.	TGCGCCAGCAGGGAGACGTCAGGAACCCCAGGTGCGGTGGGCACAGATACGCAGTATTTT	CASRETSGTPGAVGTDTQYF
few	TRBJ2-7	TRBV5-1	.	TGCGCCAGCAGCCCGGGGGGCCCTCTCCGCGAGCAGTACTTC	CASSPGGPLREQYF
.	TRBJ2-1	TRBV20-1	.	TGCAGTGCTAGAGATGGAAGGGGCATGTCGAGTGAGCAGTTCTTC	CSARDGRGMSSEQFF
.	TRBJ1-6	TRBV28	.	TGTGCCAGCAGTTTACCCACCGGGATAGCCTATTCACCCCTCCACTTT	CASSLPTGIAYSPLHF
few	TRBJ1-2	TRBV28	.	TGTGCCAGCAGCAACAGGGTTGGCTACACCTTC	CASSNRVGYTF
few	TRBJ2-7	TRBV7-2	.	TGTGCCAGCAGCCCAGTTTGGTACGAGCAGTACTTC	CASSPVWYEQYF
.	TRBJ2-3	TRBV20-1	.	TGCAGTGCTCGTCAGGGAGATACGCAGTATTTT	CSARQGDTQYF
few	TRBJ2-7	TRBV18	TRBD2	TGTGCCAGCTCACCACCGACTAGCGGGAGGGGCGAGCAGTACTTC	CASSPPTSGRGEQYF
.	TRBJ1-3	TRBV11-3	.	TGTGCCAGCAGCTTAGACAGGAACACCATATATTTT	CASSLDRNTIYF
many	TRBJ2-1	TRBV9	.	TGTGCCAGCAGCGTAGTCGACCTGGAGGGCAATGAGCAGTTCTTC	CASSVVDLEGNEQFF
.	TRBJ1-2	TRBV12-3/TRBV12-4	TRBD1	TGTGCCAGCAGTACCAACAGGGGAAACTATGGCTACACCTTC	CASSTNRGNYGYTF
few	TRBJ1-5	TRBV27	.	TGTGCCAGCAGTTCGTCGCAGGTCAAACATAGCAATCAGCCCCAGCATTTT	CASSSSQVKHSNQPQHF
.	TRBJ1-5	TRBV6-1	TRBD1	TGTGCCAGCAGTGACCGCCACAGACAGGGAGGCCGTCAGCCCCAGCATTTT	CASSDRHRQGGRQPQHF
.	TRBJ2-2	TRBV25-1	TRBD1	TGTGCCAGCAGTGCGCCGGGACAGGGAGGAACCGGGGAGCTGTTTTTT	CASSAPGQGGTGELFF
.	TRBJ1-1	TRBV12-3/TRBV12-4	TRBD1	TGTGCCAGCACCCCGACAGGGATCACTGAAGCTTTCTTT	CASTPTGITEAFF
few	TRBJ1-1	TRBV7-9	.	TGTGCCAGCAGCCTCCCGCCGAACACTGAAGCTTTCTTT	CASSLPPNTEAFF
.	TRBJ1-6	TRBV5-1	.	TGCGCCAGCAGCCCTGGTTTACCGGGCCGTGGGGGGACACCCCTCCACTTT	CASSPGLPGRGGTPLHF
.	TRBJ2-7	TRBV2	.	TGTGCCAGCAGTGAGGGGGCGATTTACGAGCAGTACTTC	CASSEGAIYEQYF
many	TRBJ1-2	TRBV28	.	TGTGCCAGCAGTTTAGGGCAGGTCAACTATGGCTACACCTTC	CASSLGQVNYGYTF
few	TRBJ2-3	TRBV14	TRBD2	TGTGCCAGCAGCCTCCTGAGCGGGAGTAACACAGATACGCAGTATTTT	CASSLLSGSNTDTQYF
.	TRBJ2-2	TRBV20-1	.	TGCAGTGCTAGAGATCCAGGGACCGGGGAGCTGTTTTTT	CSARDPGTGELFF
.	TRBJ2-7	TRBV18	TRBD2	TGTGCCAGCTCACCACCTAAGGTACTAGCGGGGGGCTTGGAGCAGTACTTC	CASSPPKVLAGGLEQYF
few	TRBJ1-4	TRBV20-1	.	TGCAGTGCTAGAGAGCCCTCAACTAATGAAAAACTGTTTTTT	CSAREPSTNEKLFF